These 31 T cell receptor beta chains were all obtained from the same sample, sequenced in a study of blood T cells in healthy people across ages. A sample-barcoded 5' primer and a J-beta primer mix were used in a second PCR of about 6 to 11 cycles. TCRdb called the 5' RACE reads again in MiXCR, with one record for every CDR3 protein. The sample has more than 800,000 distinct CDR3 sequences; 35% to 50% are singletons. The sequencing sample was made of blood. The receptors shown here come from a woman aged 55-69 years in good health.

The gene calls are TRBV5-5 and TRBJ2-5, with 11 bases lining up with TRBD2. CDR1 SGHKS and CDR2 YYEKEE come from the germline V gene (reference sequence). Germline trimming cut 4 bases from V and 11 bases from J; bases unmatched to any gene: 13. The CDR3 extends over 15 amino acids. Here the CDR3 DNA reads TGTGCCAGCAGCACCCTAGCGGGAGGTGGGAATGAGCAGTACTTC. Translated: CASSTLAGGGNEQYF.

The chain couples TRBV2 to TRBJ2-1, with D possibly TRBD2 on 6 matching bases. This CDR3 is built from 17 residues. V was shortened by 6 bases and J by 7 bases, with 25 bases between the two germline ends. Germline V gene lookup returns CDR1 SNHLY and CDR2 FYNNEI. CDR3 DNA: TGTGCCAGCAGGGACCACCAGGGACTCCCATCTATGAATGAGCAGTTCTTC. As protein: CASRDHQGLPSMNEQFF.

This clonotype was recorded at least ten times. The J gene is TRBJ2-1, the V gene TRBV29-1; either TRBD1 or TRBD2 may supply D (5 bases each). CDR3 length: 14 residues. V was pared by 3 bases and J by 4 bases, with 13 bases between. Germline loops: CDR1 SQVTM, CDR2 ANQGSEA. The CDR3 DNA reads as TGCAGCGTTGAGTCGCAGGGACGGTACAATGAGCAGTTCTTC. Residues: CSVESQGRYNEQFF.

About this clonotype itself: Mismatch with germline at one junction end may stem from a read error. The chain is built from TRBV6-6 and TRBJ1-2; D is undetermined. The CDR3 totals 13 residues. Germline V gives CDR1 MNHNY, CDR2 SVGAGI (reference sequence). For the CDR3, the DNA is TGTGCCAGTAGTTCCCCGACCAACTATGGCTACACCTTC. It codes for CASSSPTNYGYTF.

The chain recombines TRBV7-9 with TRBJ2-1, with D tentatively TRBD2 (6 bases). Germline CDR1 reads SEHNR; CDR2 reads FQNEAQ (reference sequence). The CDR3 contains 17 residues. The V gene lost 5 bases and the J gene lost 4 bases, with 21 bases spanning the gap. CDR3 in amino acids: CASSQAPSAQSYNEQFF. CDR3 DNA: TGTGCCAGCAGCCAGGCTCCTAGCGCCCAAAGTTACAATGAGCAGTTCTTC.

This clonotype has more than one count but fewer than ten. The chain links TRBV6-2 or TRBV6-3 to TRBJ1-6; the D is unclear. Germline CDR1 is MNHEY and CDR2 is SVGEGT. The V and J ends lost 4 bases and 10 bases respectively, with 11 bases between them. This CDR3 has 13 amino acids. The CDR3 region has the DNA TGTGCCAGCAGTTTGTGGGGTGAGTCACCCCTCCACTTT. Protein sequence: CASSLWGESPLHF.

CDR3 sequence (DNA): TGTGCCAGCAGCTTAGATGTGGTAACCTACGAGCAGTACTTC. Its translation is CASSLDVVTYEQYF. The chain has TRBV11-2 and TRBJ2-7, with D unclear. Germline CDR1 SGHAT, CDR2 FQNNGV. V was trimmed by 0 bases and J by 2 bases, leaving 8 bases between them. The CDR3 sequence is 14 residues long. The whole variable domain, remainder taken from reference TRBV11-2 and TRBJ2-7, is EAGVAQSPRYKIIEKRQSVAFWCNPISGHATLYWYQQILGQGPKLLIQFQNNGVVDDSQLPKDRFSAERLKGVDSTLKIQPAKLEDSAVYLCASSLDVVTYEQYFGPGTRLTVT.

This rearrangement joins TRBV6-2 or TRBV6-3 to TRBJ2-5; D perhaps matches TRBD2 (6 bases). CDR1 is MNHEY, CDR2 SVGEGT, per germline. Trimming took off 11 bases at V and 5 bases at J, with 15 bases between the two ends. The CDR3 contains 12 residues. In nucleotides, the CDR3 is TGTGCCGCAAGCGGAGGGTTGGAGACCCAGTACTTC. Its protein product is CAASGGLETQYF.

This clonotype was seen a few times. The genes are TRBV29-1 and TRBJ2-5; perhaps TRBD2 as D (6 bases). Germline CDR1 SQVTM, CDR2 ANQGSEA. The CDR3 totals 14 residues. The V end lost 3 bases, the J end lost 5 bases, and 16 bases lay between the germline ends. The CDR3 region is CSVDLGGARETQYF. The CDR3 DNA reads TGCAGCGTTGATCTCGGGGGAGCTCGGGAGACCCAGTACTTC.

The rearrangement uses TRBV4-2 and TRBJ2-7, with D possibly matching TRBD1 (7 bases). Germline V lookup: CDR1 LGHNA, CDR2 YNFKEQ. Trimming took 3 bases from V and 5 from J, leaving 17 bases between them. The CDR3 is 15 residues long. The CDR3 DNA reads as TGTGCCAGCAGCCACCCCAGGGGGGTTGGGAACGAGCAGTACTTC. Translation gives CASSHPRGVGNEQYF.

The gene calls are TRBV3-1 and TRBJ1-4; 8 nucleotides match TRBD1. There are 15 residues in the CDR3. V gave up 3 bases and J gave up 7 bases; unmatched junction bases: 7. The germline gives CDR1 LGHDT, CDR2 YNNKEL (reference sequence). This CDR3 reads CASSQGGTGGEKLFF. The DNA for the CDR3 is TGTGCCAGCAGCCAGGGCGGGACAGGAGGTGAAAAACTGTTTTTT. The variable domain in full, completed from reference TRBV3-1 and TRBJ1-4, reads DTAVSQTPKYLVTQMGNDKSIKCEQNLGHDTMYWYKQDSKKFLKIMFSYNNKELIINETVPNRFSPKSPDKAHLNLHINSLELGDSAVYFCASSQGGTGGEKLFFGSGTQLSVL.

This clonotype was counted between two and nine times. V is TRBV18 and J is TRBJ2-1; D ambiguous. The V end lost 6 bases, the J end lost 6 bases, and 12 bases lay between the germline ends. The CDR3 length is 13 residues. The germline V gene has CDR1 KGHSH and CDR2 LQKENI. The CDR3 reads CASSNQRPNEQFF. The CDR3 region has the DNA TGTGCCAGCTCGAACCAGAGGCCCAATGAGCAGTTCTTC.

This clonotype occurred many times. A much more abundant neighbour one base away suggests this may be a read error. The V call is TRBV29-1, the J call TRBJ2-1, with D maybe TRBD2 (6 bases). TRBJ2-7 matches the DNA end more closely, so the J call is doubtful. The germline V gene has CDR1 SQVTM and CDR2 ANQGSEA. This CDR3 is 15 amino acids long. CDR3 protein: CSVGIGTPSYNEQYF. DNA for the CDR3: TGCAGCGTTGGTATCGGGACTCCCTCCTACAATGAGCAGTACTTC.

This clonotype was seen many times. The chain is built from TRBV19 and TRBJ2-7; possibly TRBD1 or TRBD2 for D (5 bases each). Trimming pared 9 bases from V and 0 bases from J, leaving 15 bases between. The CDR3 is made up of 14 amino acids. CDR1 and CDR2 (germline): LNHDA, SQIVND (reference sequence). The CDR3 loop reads CASRRRDGSYEQYF. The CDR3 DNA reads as TGTGCCAGCCGTCGTAGGGACGGCTCCTACGAGCAGTACTTC.

CDR3 coding DNA: TGTGCCAGCAGCCCATTAGGACTAGCGGGAGTCAATGAGCAGTTCTTC. Its protein is CASSPLGLAGVNEQFF. The chain is built from TRBV13 and TRBJ2-1; 13 positions agree with TRBD2. With 5 bases clipped from V and 6 bases from J, the junction kept 7 bases outside the gene matches. CDR1 PRHDT and CDR2 FYEKMQ come from the germline V gene (reference sequence). The CDR3 spans 16 residues.

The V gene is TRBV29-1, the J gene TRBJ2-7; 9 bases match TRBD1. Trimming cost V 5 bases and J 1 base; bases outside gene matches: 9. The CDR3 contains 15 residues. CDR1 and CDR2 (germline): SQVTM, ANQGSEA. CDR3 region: CSVRTGTGNSYEQYF. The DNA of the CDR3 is TGCAGCGTTCGTACCGGGACAGGGAATTCCTACGAGCAGTACTTC.

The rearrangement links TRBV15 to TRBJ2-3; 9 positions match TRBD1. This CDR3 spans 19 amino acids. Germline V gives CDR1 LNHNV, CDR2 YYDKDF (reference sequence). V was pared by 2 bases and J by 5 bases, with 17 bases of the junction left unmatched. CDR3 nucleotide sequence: TGTGCCACCAGCAGAAGATCCGGTACCTCACGACAGGGGGAAGATACGCAGTATTTT. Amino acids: CATSRRSGTSRQGEDTQYF.

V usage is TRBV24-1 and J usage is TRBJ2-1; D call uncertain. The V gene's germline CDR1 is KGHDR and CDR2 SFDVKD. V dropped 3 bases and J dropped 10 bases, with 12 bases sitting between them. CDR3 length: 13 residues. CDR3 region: CATSDLEEEEQFF. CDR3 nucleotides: TGTGCCACCAGTGATCTTGAGGAAGAGGAGCAGTTCTTC.

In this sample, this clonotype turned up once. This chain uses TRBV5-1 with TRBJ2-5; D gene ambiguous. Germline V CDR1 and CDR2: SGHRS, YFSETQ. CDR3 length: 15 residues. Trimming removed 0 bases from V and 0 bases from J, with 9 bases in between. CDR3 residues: CASSLGPRYQETQYF. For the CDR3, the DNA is TGCGCCAGCAGCTTGGGGCCCAGGTACCAAGAGACCCAGTACTTC.

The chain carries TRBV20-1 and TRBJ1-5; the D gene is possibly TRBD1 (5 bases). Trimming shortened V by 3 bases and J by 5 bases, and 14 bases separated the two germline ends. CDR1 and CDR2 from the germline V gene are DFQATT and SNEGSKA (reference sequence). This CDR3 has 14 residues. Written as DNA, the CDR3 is TGCAGTGCTAGGGCGGGGGAGGGTCATCAGCCCCAGCATTTT. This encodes CSARAGEGHQPQHF.

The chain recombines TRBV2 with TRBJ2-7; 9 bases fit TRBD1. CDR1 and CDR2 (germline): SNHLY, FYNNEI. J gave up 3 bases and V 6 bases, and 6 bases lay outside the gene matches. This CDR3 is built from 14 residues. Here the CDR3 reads CASRRTGVLYEQYF. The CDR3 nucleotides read TGTGCCAGCAGGAGGACAGGGGTTCTCTACGAGCAGTACTTC.

The CDR3 DNA sequence: TGTGCCAGCAGCGCCTCACGGACTTTCGGAGAGACCCAGTACTTC. It translates to CASSASRTFGETQYF. The chain couples TRBV7-6 to TRBJ2-5; TRBD2 might be the D (5 bases). V was shortened by 5 bases and J by 4 bases, with 17 bases between the two germline ends. Per germline, CDR1 SGHVS and CDR2 FNYEAQ. The CDR3 covers 15 residues.

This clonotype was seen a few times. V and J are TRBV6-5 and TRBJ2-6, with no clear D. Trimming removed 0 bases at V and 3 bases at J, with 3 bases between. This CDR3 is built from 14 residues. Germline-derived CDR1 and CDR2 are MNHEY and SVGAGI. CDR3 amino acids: CASSYSGGANVLTF. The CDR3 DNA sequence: TGTGCCAGCAGTTACTCCGGTGGGGCCAACGTCCTGACTTTC.

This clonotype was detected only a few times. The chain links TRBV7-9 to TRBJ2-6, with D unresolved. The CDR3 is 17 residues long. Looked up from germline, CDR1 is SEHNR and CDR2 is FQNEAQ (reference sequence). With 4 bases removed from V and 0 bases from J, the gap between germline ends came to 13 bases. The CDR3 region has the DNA TGTGCCAGCAGCTCCAGCCTCAGTGGCTCTGGGGCCAACGTCCTGACTTTC. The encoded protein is CASSSSLSGSGANVLTF.

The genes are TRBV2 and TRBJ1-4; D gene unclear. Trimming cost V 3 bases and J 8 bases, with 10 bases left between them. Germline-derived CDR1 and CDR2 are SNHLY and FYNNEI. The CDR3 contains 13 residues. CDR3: CASSDGYREKLFF. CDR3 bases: TGTGCCAGCAGTGACGGGTACCGGGAAAAACTGTTTTTT.

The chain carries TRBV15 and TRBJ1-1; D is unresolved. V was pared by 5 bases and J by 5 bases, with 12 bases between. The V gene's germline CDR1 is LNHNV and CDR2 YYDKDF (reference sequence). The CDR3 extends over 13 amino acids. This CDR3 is CATSLRRGTEAFF. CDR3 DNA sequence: TGTGCCACCAGCCTCCGACGCGGGACTGAAGCTTTCTTT. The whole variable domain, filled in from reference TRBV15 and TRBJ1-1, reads DAMVIQNPRYQVTQFGKPVTLSCSQTLNHNVMYWYQQKSSQAPKLLFHYYDKDFNNEADTPDNFQSRRPNTSFCFLDIRSPGLGDTAMYLCATSLRRGTEAFFGQGTRLTVV.

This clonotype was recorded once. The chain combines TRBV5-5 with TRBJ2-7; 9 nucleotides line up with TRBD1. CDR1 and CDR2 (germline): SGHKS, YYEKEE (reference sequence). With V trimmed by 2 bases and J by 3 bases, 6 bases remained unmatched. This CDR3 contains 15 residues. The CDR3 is CASSFAGTGIYEQYF. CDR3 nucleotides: TGTGCCAGCAGCTTCGCCGGGACAGGGATCTACGAGCAGTACTTC.

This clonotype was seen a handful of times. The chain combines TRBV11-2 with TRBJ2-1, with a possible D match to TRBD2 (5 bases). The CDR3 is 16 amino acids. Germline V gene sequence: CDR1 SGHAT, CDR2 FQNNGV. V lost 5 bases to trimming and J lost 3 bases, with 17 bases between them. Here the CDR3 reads CASSQSSRRGYNEQFF. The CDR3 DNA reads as TGTGCCAGCAGCCAATCTAGCCGGCGTGGCTACAATGAGCAGTTCTTC.

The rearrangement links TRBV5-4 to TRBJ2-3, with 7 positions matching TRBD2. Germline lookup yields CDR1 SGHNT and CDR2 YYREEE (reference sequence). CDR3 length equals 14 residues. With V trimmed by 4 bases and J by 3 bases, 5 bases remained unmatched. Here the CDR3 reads CASSNHGGTDTQYF. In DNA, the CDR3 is TGTGCCAGCAGCAACCACGGGGGGACAGATACGCAGTATTTT.

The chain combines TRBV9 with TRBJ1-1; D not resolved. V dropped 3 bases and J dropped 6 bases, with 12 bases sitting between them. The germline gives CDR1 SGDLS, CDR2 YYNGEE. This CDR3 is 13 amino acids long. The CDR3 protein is CASSDPNAAEAFF. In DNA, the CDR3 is TGTGCCAGCAGCGACCCTAACGCAGCTGAAGCTTTCTTT.

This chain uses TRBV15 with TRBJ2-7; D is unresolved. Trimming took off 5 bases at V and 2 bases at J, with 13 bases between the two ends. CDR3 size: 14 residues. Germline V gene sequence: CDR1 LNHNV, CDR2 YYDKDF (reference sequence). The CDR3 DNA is TGTGCCACCAGCGTAGGCCCCTCCCCCTACGAGCAGTACTTC. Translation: CATSVGPSPYEQYF.